The 4 T cell receptor beta chains in this list originate from one sample, sequenced in a study of T-cell memory formation after mild COVID-19. TCRdb reprocessed the 5' RACE reads with MiXCR, giving one entry per CDR3 protein. Of 470,000 or so distinct CDR3 sequences in the sample, around a quarter are singletons; the top ten hold approximately 13%. The sequencing input was PBMCs or a T cell subset sorted from them (not recorded which). The receptors shown here come from an adult woman who had mild COVID-19 (a few samples of this study predate the infection). Cell type and time point are not known.

This sequence joins TRBV5-1 and TRBJ2-2, with D possibly TRBD2 on 5 matching bases. V lost 7 bases and J lost 4, with 14 bases in between. Germline CDR1 SGHRS, CDR2 YFSETQ. This CDR3 is 14 amino acids long. This chain's CDR3 is CASWGDGGTGELFF. CDR3 coding DNA: TGCGCCAGCTGGGGAGATGGCGGCACCGGGGAGCTGTTTTTT.

The V gene is TRBV7-3, the J gene TRBJ1-1; D is perhaps TRBD1 (5 bases). Germline values: CDR1 SGHTA, CDR2 FQGTGA. Trimming removed 5 bases from V and 0 bases from J, with 13 bases in between. The CDR3 totals 15 residues. The CDR3 nucleotides read TGTGCCAGCAGCATGAACCCAGGGATGAACACTGAAGCTTTCTTT. Residues: CASSMNPGMNTEAFF.

The J gene is TRBJ2-2, the V gene TRBV7-2; 8 bases match TRBD1. The CDR3 covers 15 residues. Trimming removed 9 bases from V and 7 bases from J; junction bases left unmatched: 13. Germline CDR1 is SGHTA and CDR2 is FQGNSA. Written as DNA, the CDR3 is TGTGCCAGTGATGCCTCGGACAGGGCGAGCGGGGAGCTGTTTTTT. Its translation: CASDASDRASGELFF.

This clonotype was picked up a small number of times. The V call is TRBV2, the J call TRBJ2-5, with D unclear. The CDR3 is 15 residues long. The germline V gene has CDR1 SNHLY and CDR2 FYNNEI. V dropped 6 bases and J dropped 1 base, with 15 bases sitting between them. The CDR3 region is CASRPRWVPQETQYF. Written as DNA, the CDR3 is TGTGCCAGCAGACCTCGGTGGGTCCCCCAAGAGACCCAGTACTTC. The full variable domain, completed using reference TRBV2 and TRBJ2-5, is EPEVTQTPSHQVTQMGQEVILRCVPISNHLYFYWYRQILGQKVEFLVSFYNNEISEKSEIFDDQFSVERPDGSNFTLKIRSTKLEDSAMYFCASRPRWVPQETQYFGPGTRLLVL.